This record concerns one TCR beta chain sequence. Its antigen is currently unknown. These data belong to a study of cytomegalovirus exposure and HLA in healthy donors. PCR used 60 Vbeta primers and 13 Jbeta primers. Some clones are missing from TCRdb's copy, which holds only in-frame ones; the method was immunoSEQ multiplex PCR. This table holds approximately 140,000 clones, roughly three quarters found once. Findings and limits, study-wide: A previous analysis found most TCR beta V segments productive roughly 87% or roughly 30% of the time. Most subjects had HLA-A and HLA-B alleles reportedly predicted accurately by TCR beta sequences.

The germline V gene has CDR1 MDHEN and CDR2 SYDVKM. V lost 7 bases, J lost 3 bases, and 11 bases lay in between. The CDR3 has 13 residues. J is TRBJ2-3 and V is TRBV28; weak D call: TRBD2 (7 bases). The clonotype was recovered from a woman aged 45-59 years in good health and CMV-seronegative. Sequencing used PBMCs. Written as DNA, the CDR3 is TGTGCCAGCATGGAGGGGGGGACAGATACGCAGTATTTT. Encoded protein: CASMEGGTDTQYF. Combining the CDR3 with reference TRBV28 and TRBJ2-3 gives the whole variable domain DVKVTQSSRYLVKRTGEKVFLECVQDMDHENMFWYRQDPGLGLRLIYFSYDVKMKEKGDIPEGYSVSREKKERFSLILESASTNQTSMYLCASMEGGTDTQYFGPGTRLTVL.